Listed here are 26 T cell receptor beta chains from one sample, sequenced in a study of human T cells and chemical hapten exposure. Time point specified: patch test 2, 6 weeks after DPC sensitization. Stated treatment: therapeutic diphenylcyclopropenone sensitization with weekly scalp DPC. TCRdb reanalysed the RACE reads using MiXCR and keeps one entry per CDR3 protein. The sample gives approximately 97,000 distinct CDR3 sequences, about 10% of which show up once; roughly 3% is in the top ten. The sample was whole blood, taken in connection with sensitization to the hapten diphenylcyclopropenone (DPC). The receptors stem from a woman aged 40-49 years with alopecia areata. Some clones in this sample may be carry-over from other donors' samples.

V gene TRBV5-6 combines with J gene TRBJ2-5; D perhaps matches TRBD1 (5 bases). This CDR3 comprises 15 residues. Germline loops: CDR1 SGHDT, CDR2 YYEEEE. V was shortened by 1 base and J by 1 base, with 11 bases between the two germline ends. The CDR3 loop reads CASSLQGQVQETQYF. DNA for the CDR3: TGTGCCAGCAGCTTGCAGGGTCAGGTCCAAGAGACCCAGTACTTC.

This chain links TRBV9 with TRBJ1-5, with 8 nucleotides matching TRBD1. This CDR3 spans 16 amino acids. J gave up 3 bases and V 4 bases, and 9 bases lay outside the gene matches. Per the germline V gene, CDR1 is SGDLS and CDR2 is YYNGEE. The CDR3 bases are TGTGCCAGCAGCATGGGACAGGAGTACGACAATCAGCCCCAGCATTTT. Protein: CASSMGQEYDNQPQHF.

This clonotype was recorded many times. J is TRBJ1-1 and V is TRBV4-3, with 7 positions matching TRBD1. Per germline, CDR1 LGHNA and CDR2 YSLEER. The CDR3 runs to 12 residues. After removal of 4 bases from V and 8 bases from J, the junction contained 4 bases not matched to a gene. The CDR3 spells CASSRVQGEAFF. The CDR3 DNA follows: TGCGCCAGCAGCCGGGTACAGGGGGAAGCTTTCTTT.

In its sample, this clonotype was seen many times. The CDR3 region has the DNA TGTGCCAGCAGGGCGACTAGCGGAGCTTGGAGCGAGCAGTACTTC. Translated, it gives CASRATSGAWSEQYF. V usage is TRBV6-1 and J usage is TRBJ2-7, with 9 bases fitting TRBD2. Germline V CDR1 and CDR2: MNHNS, SASEGT. V shed 6 bases, J shed 6 bases, and the junction held 12 bases outside the gene matches. The CDR3 is 15 amino acids.

This clonotype was recorded at least ten times. The chain links TRBV6-2 or TRBV6-3 to TRBJ2-7, with D hard to call. This CDR3 contains 18 residues. CDR1 is MNHEY, CDR2 SVGEGT, per germline. Trimming cost V 2 bases and J 4 bases, with 24 bases left between them. This chain's CDR3 is CASSYNTLITTDWYEQYF. CDR3 DNA sequence: TGTGCCAGCAGTTACAATACGCTGATAACTACCGATTGGTACGAGCAGTACTTC.

In this sample, this clonotype turned up many times. The chain is built from TRBV5-4 and TRBJ1-1; a possible D gene is TRBD1 (5 bases). CDR1 is SGHNT and CDR2 is YYREEE in the germline V gene (reference sequence). The CDR3 has 12 amino acids. Trimming took off 7 bases at V and 7 bases at J, with 14 bases between the two ends. The CDR3 sequence: CASLRGDSEAFF. For the CDR3, the DNA is TGTGCCAGCTTAAGGGGAGATAGTGAAGCTTTCTTT.

The rearrangement uses TRBV11-2 and TRBJ2-7, with D tentatively TRBD2 (5 bases). Germline V gene lookup returns CDR1 SGHAT and CDR2 FQNNGV. This CDR3 contains 15 residues. V was cut by 5 bases and J by 3 bases, with 17 bases left in between. CDR3 bases: TGTGCCAGCAGCCGAAGCCGGGATTCCCACTACGAGCAGTACTTC. Translated, it gives CASSRSRDSHYEQYF.

This clonotype was seen only a few times. V is TRBV7-2 and J is TRBJ2-2, with unresolved D. The CDR3 is 13 residues long. Germline CDR1 SGHTA, CDR2 FQGNSA. Trimming took off 5 bases at V and 4 bases at J, with 8 bases between the two ends. As DNA, the CDR3 is TGTGCCAGCAGCCCCAGACGCACCGGGGAGCTGTTTTTT. It is translated as CASSPRRTGELFF. The full variable domain, its missing parts supplied by reference TRBV7-2 and TRBJ2-2, is GAGVSQSPSNKVTEKGKDVELRCDPISGHTALYWYRQSLGQGLEFLIYFQGNSAPDKSGLPSDRFSAERTGGSVSTLTIQRTQQEDSAVYLCASSPRRTGELFFGEGSRLTVL.

The chain's CDR3 is CSAGLAGNSYNEQFF. The CDR3 nucleotides read TGCAGCGCGGGACTAGCGGGCAACTCCTACAATGAGCAGTTCTTC. The V call is TRBV29-1, the J call TRBJ2-1, with 12 bases aligning to TRBD2. The CDR3 sequence is 15 residues long. Germline assignment: CDR1 SQVTM and CDR2 ANQGSEA. V was clipped by 7 bases and J by 0 bases; unmatched bases: 4.

There are many counts of this clonotype. V gene TRBV18 combines with J gene TRBJ1-2, with no clear D. This CDR3 comprises 13 residues. Germline V gene lookup returns CDR1 KGHSH and CDR2 LQKENI. The germline V and J ends were trimmed by 2 bases and 4 bases, with 8 bases remaining between them. CDR3 nucleotide sequence: TGTGCCAGCTCACCAGGGGAAACCTATGGCTACACCTTC. It translates to CASSPGETYGYTF.

In this sample, this clonotype turned up many times. The rearrangement joins TRBV6-6 to TRBJ1-2; D unclear. From germline, CDR1 is MNHNY and CDR2 SVGAGI (reference sequence). Trimming shortened V by 8 bases and J by 2 bases, and 12 bases separated the two germline ends. CDR3 size: 13 residues. CDR3 coding DNA: TGTGCCAGCCTTCACAGCGGGAACTATGGCTACACCTTC. This encodes CASLHSGNYGYTF.

This clonotype has just a few counts. The chain couples TRBV7-9 to TRBJ2-7; D possibly corresponds to TRBD2 (6 bases). The CDR3 runs 13 residues. V was cut by 6 bases and J by 1 base, with 10 bases left in between. In germline, CDR1 is SEHNR, CDR2 FQNEAQ (reference sequence). The CDR3 loop is CASRGRESYEQYF. The DNA of the CDR3 is TGTGCCAGCAGAGGCCGGGAGTCCTACGAGCAGTACTTC.

V gene TRBV3-1 combines with J gene TRBJ2-7, with 14 positions matching TRBD2. Germline CDR1 and CDR2: LGHDT and YNNKEL (reference sequence). The CDR3 runs 16 residues. With V trimmed by 4 bases and J by 0 bases, 2 bases remained unmatched. CDR3 amino acids: CASSRGLAGDSYEQYF. As DNA, the CDR3 is TGTGCCAGCAGCCGGGGACTAGCGGGAGACTCCTACGAGCAGTACTTC.

Only a few counts were recorded for this clonotype. The chain joins TRBV6-1 to TRBJ2-7; D is unresolved. V was shortened by 7 bases and J by 6 bases, with 7 bases between the two germline ends. Germline loops: CDR1 MNHNS, CDR2 SASEGT. This CDR3 region has 10 residues. CDR3 bases: TGTGCCAGCAACCACCTCGAGCAGTACTTC. Protein product: CASNHLEQYF.

This clonotype was picked up a small number of times. The rearrangement uses TRBV7-9 and TRBJ1-6; D unresolved. The CDR3 extends over 14 amino acids. V gave up 0 bases and J gave up 9 bases, with 9 bases separating them. From germline, CDR1 is SEHNR and CDR2 FQNEAQ (reference sequence). CDR3 protein: CASSLARESSPLHF. DNA of the CDR3: TGTGCCAGCAGCTTAGCGCGGGAATCTTCACCCCTCCACTTT.

This clonotype was counted once. Since the CDR3 does not end with the conserved phenylalanine or tryptophan, this likely comes from a read error. The V gene is TRBV2, the J gene TRBJ2-3; 10 nucleotides match TRBD1. The CDR3 has 15 residues. J lost 1 base, V lost 6 bases, and 4 bases had no gene match. From germline, CDR1 is SNHLY and CDR2 FYNNEI. CDR3 protein: CASRRQGAGTDTQYY. The CDR3 DNA is TGTGCCAGCAGACGACAGGGGGCGGGCACAGATACGCAGTATTAT.

This clonotype has a handful of counts. The chain carries TRBV14 and TRBJ2-7; 9 nucleotides match TRBD1. The CDR3 extends over 13 amino acids. Germline values: CDR1 SGHDN, CDR2 FVKESK. V was pared by 4 bases and J by 5 bases, with 3 bases of the junction left unmatched. CDR3: CASSRTGVHEQYF. CDR3 coding DNA: TGTGCCAGCAGCCGGACAGGGGTCCACGAGCAGTACTTC.

This clonotype appeared many times. This chain connects TRBV7-9 to TRBJ1-2; D unresolved. This CDR3 region has 13 residues. V lost 5 bases and J lost 8, with 15 bases in between. From germline, CDR1 is SEHNR and CDR2 FQNEAQ (reference sequence). As DNA, the CDR3 is TGTGCCAGCAGCCGCTCCACCGGCGAAGGCTACACCTTC. This codes for CASSRSTGEGYTF.

This clonotype was seen at least ten times. V gene TRBV28 combines with J gene TRBJ2-5; 7 bases map to TRBD1. Looked up from germline, CDR1 is MDHEN and CDR2 is SYDVKM. The CDR3 consists of 15 residues. The trim removed 2 bases at V and 9 bases at J, leaving 12 bases unmatched. Written as DNA, the CDR3 is TGTGCCAGCAGTTTAGGGGACAGCCGTGGGGTGGCCCAGTACTTC. It codes for CASSLGDSRGVAQYF. Full variable domain (outside the CDR3, taken from reference TRBV28 and TRBJ2-5): DVKVTQSSRYLVKRTGEKVFLECVQDMDHENMFWYRQDPGLGLRLIYFSYDVKMKEKGDIPEGYSVSREKKERFSLILESASTNQTSMYLCASSLGDSRGVAQYFGPGTRLLVL.

This clonotype was observed many times. This rearrangement joins TRBV6-2 or TRBV6-3 to TRBJ2-7; D not certain. The germline gives CDR1 MNHEY, CDR2 SVGEGT. Deletions cut 6 bases from V and 2 bases from J, with 17 bases between. The CDR3 has 15 amino acids. The CDR3: CASSQSFSLTYEQYF. CDR3 bases: TGTGCCAGCAGCCAGAGCTTTTCCCTTACCTACGAGCAGTACTTC.

This clonotype was recorded a few times. The chain uses TRBV28 and TRBJ2-1; 7 bases fit TRBD2. Germline CDR1 reads MDHEN; CDR2 reads SYDVKM. Losses at the gene ends were 3 bases for V and 12 bases for J; bases not matched to a gene: 2. The CDR3 has 11 residues. Written as DNA, the CDR3 is TGTGCCAGCAGTTTGGGGAGGGGGCAGTTCTTC. The encoded protein is CASSLGRGQFF.

Only a few counts were recorded for this clonotype. V and J are TRBV5-4 and TRBJ2-2, with D perhaps TRBD1 (6 bases). The CDR3 extends over 16 amino acids. Trimming pared 2 bases from V and 1 base from J, leaving 12 bases between. Germline-derived CDR1 and CDR2 are SGHNT and YYREEE (reference sequence). In DNA form, the CDR3 reads TGTGCCAGCAGCTTTAAAACAGGGATGAACACCGGGGAGCTGTTTTTT. Residues: CASSFKTGMNTGELFF.

This clonotype was observed many times. The CDR3 here is CASSSGQFSSYEQYF. The DNA of the CDR3 is TGTGCCAGCAGCTCGGGACAATTTAGCTCCTACGAGCAGTACTTC. V gene TRBV11-2 combines with J gene TRBJ2-7, with a possible D match to TRBD1 (6 bases). Germline CDR1 is SGHAT and CDR2 is FQNNGV. With 4 bases removed from V and 0 bases from J, the gap between germline ends came to 13 bases. The CDR3 covers 15 residues.

The chain couples TRBV21-1 to TRBJ2-1; TRBD2 was called by the table and not checked on the DNA. TRBV21-1 is classified as a pseudogene. The CDR3 length is 13 residues. The CDR3 coding sequence is TGTGCCAGCAGCAATACGGGACTAGTGGAGCAGTTCTTC. Its translation is CASSNTGLVEQFF.

The J gene is TRBJ2-7, the V gene TRBV3-1; perhaps TRBD1 as D (6 bases). V lost 2 bases and J 1 base, leaving 12 bases between the germline ends. The CDR3 runs 15 residues. The germline V gene encodes CDR1 LGHDT and CDR2 YNNKEL (reference sequence). The CDR3 DNA sequence: TGTGCCAGCAGCCAACCGGACAGTCGTTCCTACGAGCAGTACTTC. It translates to CASSQPDSRSYEQYF.

V usage is TRBV7-9 and J usage is TRBJ1-1; no clear D gene. The CDR3 runs 13 residues. Trimming took 2 bases from V and 6 from J, leaving 10 bases between them. Germline CDR1 is SEHNR and CDR2 is FQNEAQ (reference sequence). As DNA, the CDR3 is TGTGCCAGCAGCTTAATTCGCGCAGCTGAAGCTTTCTTT. Protein sequence: CASSLIRAAEAFF.